The present TCR beta chain was sequenced within a study of CD4 T cells in relation to SARS-CoV-2 and coronaviruses. Overall study: Patient ages ranged from 21 to 72, median 38.

The V and J ends lost 5 bases and 1 base respectively, with 8 bases between them. Germline lookup yields CDR1 SGHTA and CDR2 FQGTGA. The CDR3 sequence is 14 residues long. As concerns this clone: The antigen is unknown. Other nucleotide sequences from this sample produce the same CDR3.

Deep TCR-beta sequencing used DNA from uncultured naive and memory CD4+ T cells. Some clones are missing from TCRdb's copy, which holds only in-frame ones; the method was immunoSEQ multiplex PCR. The data hold tens of thousands of clones, with over 75% observed a single time. Broader study findings: No crossreactivity against non-spike viral proteins was tested here. Around 62% of donors had memory CD4+ clonotypes crossrecognizing SARS-CoV-2 and common cold coronavirus spike.

The sequenced sample consisted of memory CD4+ T cells from PBMCs. The source of this sequence is an adult with COVID-19. This chain uses TRBV7-3 with TRBJ2-2; no clear D. CDR3 bases: TGTGCCAGCAGCCCCAACAGGAACACCGGGGAGCTGTTTTTT. Its translation: CASSPNRNTGELFF.